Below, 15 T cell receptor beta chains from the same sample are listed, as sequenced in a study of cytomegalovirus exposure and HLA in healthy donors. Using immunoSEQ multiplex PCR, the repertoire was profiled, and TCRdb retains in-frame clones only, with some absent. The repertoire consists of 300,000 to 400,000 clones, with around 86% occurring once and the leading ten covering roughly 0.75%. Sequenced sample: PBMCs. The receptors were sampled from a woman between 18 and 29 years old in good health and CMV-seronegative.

CDR3 sequence (DNA): TGTGCCAGCAGTGTCACAGCCCCGGTATCGATCTACAATGAGCAGTTCTTC. This sequence encodes CASSVTAPVSIYNEQFF. The rearrangement links TRBV2 to TRBJ2-1, with D unclear. Trimming pared 4 bases from V and 3 bases from J, leaving 19 bases between. This CDR3 comprises 17 residues. Looked up from germline, CDR1 is SNHLY and CDR2 is FYNNEI.

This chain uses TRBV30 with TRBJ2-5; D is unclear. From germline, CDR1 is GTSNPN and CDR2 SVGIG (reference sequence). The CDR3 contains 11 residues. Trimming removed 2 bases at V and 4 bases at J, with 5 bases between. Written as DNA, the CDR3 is TGTGCCTGGAGTTCCGTAGAGACCCAGTACTTC. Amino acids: CAWSSVETQYF.

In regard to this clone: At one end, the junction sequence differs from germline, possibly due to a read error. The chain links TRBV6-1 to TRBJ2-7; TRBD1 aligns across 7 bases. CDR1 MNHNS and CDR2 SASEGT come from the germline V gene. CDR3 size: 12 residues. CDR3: CTLTGMNYEQYF. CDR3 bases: TGCACATTGACAGGGATGAATTACGAGCAGTACTTC.

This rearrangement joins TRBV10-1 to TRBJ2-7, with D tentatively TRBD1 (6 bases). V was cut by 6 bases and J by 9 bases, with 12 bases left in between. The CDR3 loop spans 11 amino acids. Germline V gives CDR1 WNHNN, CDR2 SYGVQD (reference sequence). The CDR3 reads CASSHDRSQYF. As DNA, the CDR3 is TGCGCCAGCAGCCACGACAGGTCGCAGTACTTC.

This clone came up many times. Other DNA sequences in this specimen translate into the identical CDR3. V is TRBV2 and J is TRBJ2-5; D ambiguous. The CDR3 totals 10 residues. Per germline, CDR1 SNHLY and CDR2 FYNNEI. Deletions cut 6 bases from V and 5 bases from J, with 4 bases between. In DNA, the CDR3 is TGTGCCAGCAGCCGGGAGACCCAGTACTTC. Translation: CASSRETQYF. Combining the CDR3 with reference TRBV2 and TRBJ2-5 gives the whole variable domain EPEVTQTPSHQVTQMGQEVILRCVPISNHLYFYWYRQILGQKVEFLVSFYNNEISEKSEIFDDQFSVERPDGSNFTLKIRSTKLEDSAMYFCASSRETQYFGPGTRLLVL.

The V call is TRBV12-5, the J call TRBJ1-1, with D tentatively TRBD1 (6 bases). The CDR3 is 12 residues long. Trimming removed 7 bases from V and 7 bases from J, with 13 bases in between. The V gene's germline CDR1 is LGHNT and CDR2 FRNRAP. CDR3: CASATGLSEAFF. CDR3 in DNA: TGTGCTAGTGCCACAGGGCTGAGTGAAGCTTTCTTT.

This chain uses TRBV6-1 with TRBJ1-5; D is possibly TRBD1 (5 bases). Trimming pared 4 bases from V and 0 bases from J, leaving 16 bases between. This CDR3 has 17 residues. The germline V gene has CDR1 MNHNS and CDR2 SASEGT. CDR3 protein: CASSVSQGLYSNQPQHF. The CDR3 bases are TGTGCCAGCAGTGTAAGTCAGGGTCTTTATAGCAATCAGCCCCAGCATTTT.

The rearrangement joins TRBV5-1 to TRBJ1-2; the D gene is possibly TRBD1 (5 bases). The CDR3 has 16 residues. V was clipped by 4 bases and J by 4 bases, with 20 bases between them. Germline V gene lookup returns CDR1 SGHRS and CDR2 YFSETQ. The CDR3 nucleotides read TGCGCCAGCAGCCCGGCGGTAGGGGCAGGGTTCTATGGCTACACCTTC. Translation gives CASSPAVGAGFYGYTF.

CDR3 sequence: CASSVATLDTQYF. Here the CDR3 DNA reads TGTGCCAGCAGCGTAGCTACCCTAGATACGCAGTATTTT. V and J are TRBV9 and TRBJ2-3; D not certain. Trimming removed 0 bases at V and 5 bases at J, with 7 bases between. The CDR3 spans 13 residues. CDR1 and CDR2 (germline): SGDLS, YYNGEE. The variable domain in full, with the rest retrieved from reference TRBV9 and TRBJ2-3, is DSGVTQTPKHLITATGQRVTLRCSPRSGDLSVYWYQQSLDQGLQFLIQYYNGEERAKGNILERFSAQQFPDLHSELNLSSLELGDSALYFCASSVATLDTQYFGPGTRLTVL.

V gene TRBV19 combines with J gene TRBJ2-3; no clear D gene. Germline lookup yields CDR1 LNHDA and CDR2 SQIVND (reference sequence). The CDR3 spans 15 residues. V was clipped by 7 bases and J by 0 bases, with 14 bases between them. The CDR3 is CASTPEVRSTDTQYF. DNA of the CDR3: TGTGCCAGTACCCCCGAGGTTCGAAGCACAGATACGCAGTATTTT.

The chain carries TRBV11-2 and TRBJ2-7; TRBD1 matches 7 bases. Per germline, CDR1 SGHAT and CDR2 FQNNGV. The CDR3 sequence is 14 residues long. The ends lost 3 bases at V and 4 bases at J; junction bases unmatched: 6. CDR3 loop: CASSFGPGGYEQYF. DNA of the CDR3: TGTGCCAGCAGCTTTGGGCCAGGGGGTTACGAGCAGTACTTC.

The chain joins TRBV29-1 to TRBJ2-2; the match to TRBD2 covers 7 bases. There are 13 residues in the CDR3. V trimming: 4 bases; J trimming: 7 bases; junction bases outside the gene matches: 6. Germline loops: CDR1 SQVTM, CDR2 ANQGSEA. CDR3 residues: CSVVGTTYGELFF. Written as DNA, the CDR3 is TGCAGCGTTGTAGGGACTACATACGGGGAGCTGTTTTTT.

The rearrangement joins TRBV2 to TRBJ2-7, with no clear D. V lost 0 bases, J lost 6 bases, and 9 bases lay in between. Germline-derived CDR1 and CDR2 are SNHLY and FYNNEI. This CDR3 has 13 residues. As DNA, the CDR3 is TGTGCCAGCAGTGAAGCCTCGGTGAGCGAGCAGTACTTC. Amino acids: CASSEASVSEQYF.

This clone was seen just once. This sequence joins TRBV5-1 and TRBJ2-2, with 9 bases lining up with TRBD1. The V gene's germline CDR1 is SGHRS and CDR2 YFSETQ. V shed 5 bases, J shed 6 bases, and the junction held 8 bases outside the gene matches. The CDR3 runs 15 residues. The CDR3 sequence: CASRYPGQGAGELFF. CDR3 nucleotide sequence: TGCGCCAGCAGATATCCGGGACAGGGAGCCGGGGAGCTGTTTTTT.

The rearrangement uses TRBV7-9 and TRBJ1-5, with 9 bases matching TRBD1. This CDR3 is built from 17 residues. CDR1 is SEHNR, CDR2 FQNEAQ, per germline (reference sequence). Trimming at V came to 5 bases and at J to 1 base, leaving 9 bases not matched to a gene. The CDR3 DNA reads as TGTGCCAGCAGCCCGGACAGGGGAATACGAAGCAATCAGCCCCAGCATTTT. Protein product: CASSPDRGIRSNQPQHF. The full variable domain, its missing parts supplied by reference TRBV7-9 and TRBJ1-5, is DTGVSQNPRHKITKRGQNVTFRCDPISEHNRLYWYRQTLGQGPEFLTYFQNEAQLEKSRLLSDRFSAERPKGSFSTLEIQRTEQGDSAMYLCASSPDRGIRSNQPQHFGDGTRLSIL.